These 5 T cell receptor beta chains were all obtained from the same sample, sequenced in a study of low-dose radiotherapy and immunotherapy resistance in tumors. The time point: after trial treatment. Documented treatment: LDRT plus nivolumab, ipilimumab, low-dose cyclophosphamide and aspirin (RACIN trial). Both TCRalpha and TCRbeta chains were reverse transcribed with V-gene-specific primers. The TCRs were subjected to amplification over about 20 PCR cycles employing a constant-region primer in conjunction with a V-primer adapter. TCRdb recomputed calls from the reads with MiXCR, one row per CDR3 protein. The table lists fewer than 50,000 distinct CDR3 sequences, 20% to 30% of them singletons. The source was PBMCs, collected after low-dose radiotherapy plus immunotherapy. These TCRs come from a male donor with prostate cancer.

This clonotype was seen at least ten times. J is TRBJ1-2 and V is TRBV6-6; 10 nucleotides match TRBD1. Germline V lookup: CDR1 MNHNY, CDR2 SVGAGI (reference sequence). Trimming took 4 bases from V and 8 from J; bases not matched to a gene: 7. The CDR3 loop spans 14 amino acids. The CDR3 nucleotides are TGTGCCAGCAGTTCCTGGACAGGGGGAAGCGGCTACACCTTC. Protein sequence: CASSSWTGGSGYTF.

This clonotype was observed at least ten times. V and J are TRBV5-8 and TRBJ1-1; 8 bases line up with TRBD1. Trimming took 4 bases from V and 5 from J; bases not matched to a gene: 4. Per germline, CDR1 SGHTS and CDR2 YDEGEE. The CDR3 covers 13 residues. CDR3 amino acids: CASSRNRGTEAFF. The CDR3 DNA reads TGTGCCAGCAGCAGAAACAGGGGGACTGAAGCTTTCTTT. Filled out from reference TRBV5-8 and TRBJ1-1, the complete variable domain reads EAGVTQSPTHLIKTRGQQATLRCSPISGHTSVYWYQQALGLGLQFLLWYDEGEERNRGNFPPRFSGRQFPNYSSELNVNALELEDSALYLCASSRNRGTEAFFGQGTRLTVV.

This clonotype occurred many times. This chain connects TRBV11-2 to TRBJ2-1; TRBD2 matches at 9 bases. Trimming took 9 bases from V and 3 from J; bases not matched to a gene: 6. Germline V gene data show CDR1 as SGHAT and CDR2 as FQNNGV. The CDR3 runs to 14 residues. CDR3 in amino acids: CASRLAGLYNEQFF. CDR3 coding DNA: TGTGCCAGTCGTCTAGCGGGACTCTACAATGAGCAGTTCTTC. Supplemented by reference TRBV11-2 and TRBJ2-1, the full variable domain reads EAGVAQSPRYKIIEKRQSVAFWCNPISGHATLYWYQQILGQGPKLLIQFQNNGVVDDSQLPKDRFSAERLKGVDSTLKIQPAKLEDSAVYLCASRLAGLYNEQFFGPGTRLTVL.

This clonotype was recorded at least ten times. The V call is TRBV6-2 or TRBV6-3, the J call TRBJ2-7; 12 bases map to TRBD2. CDR3 length equals 15 residues. Losses at the gene ends were 5 bases for V and 1 base for J; bases not matched to a gene: 3. CDR1 is MNHEY, CDR2 SVGEGT, per germline. The CDR3 loop is CASSILAGGSYEQYF. In DNA, the CDR3 is TGTGCCAGCAGTATACTAGCGGGGGGATCCTACGAGCAGTACTTC.

A note on this clonotype: Being one base from a much bigger clone, this may be a read error. The V gene is TRBV6-2 or TRBV6-3, the J gene TRBJ2-7, with TRBD1 identical over 9 bases. Germline V gene sequence: CDR1 MNHEY, CDR2 SVGEGT. Unmatched junction bases numbered 12, after V lost 2 bases and J lost 7 bases. The CDR3 is 16 residues long. The DNA of the CDR3 is TGTGCCAGCAGTTACCCTAGGACAGGGGTGGTAGAAGAGCAGTACTTC. Translated, it gives CASSYPRTGVVEEQYF.